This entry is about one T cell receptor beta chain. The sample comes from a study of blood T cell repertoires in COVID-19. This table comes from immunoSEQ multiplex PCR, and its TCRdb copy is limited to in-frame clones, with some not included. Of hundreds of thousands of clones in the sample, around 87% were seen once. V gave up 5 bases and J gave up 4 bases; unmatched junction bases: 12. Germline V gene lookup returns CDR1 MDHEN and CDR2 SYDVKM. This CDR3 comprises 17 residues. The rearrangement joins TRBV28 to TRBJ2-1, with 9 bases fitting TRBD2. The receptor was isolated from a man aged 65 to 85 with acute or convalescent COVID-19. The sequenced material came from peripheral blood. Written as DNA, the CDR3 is TGTGCCAGCAGTGCCCAAGGGAGGAGCGGGGGGTACAATGAGCAGTTCTTC. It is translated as CASSAQGRSGGYNEQFF.